This TCR beta chain was captured in a study of breast tumors, draining lymph nodes, adjacent tissues. The lymph nodes were axillary draining lymph nodes from breast cancer patients. Turning to this clonotype: Antigen: not known. A read error is likely, as this CDR3 ends without the conserved phenylalanine or tryptophan.

TCRdb analysed the multiplex PCR reads with MiXCR anew, one entry per CDR3 protein. The table includes 150,000 to 200,000 distinct CDR3 sequences, roughly 30% detected once. The germline V gene has CDR1 SGHTA and CDR2 FQGNSA. This CDR3 contains 16 residues. V was pared by 4 bases and J by 6 bases, with 21 bases between. Study-wide points: Data only fit, rather than demonstrated, lymph node origin of most tumor T cells. Tumors had less TCR diversity than lymph nodes, more than nontumor tissue.

Sequenced material: axillary lymph node tissue. This clonotype originated in a female donor with breast cancer. Some clones in this sample may be carry-over from other donors' samples. The chain recombines TRBV7-2 with TRBJ1-2; maybe TRBD1 (6 bases). DNA for the CDR3: TGTGCCAGCAGCTCTCAACAGGGTTCAGTCAACCATGGCTACACCATC. Translating it yields CASSSQQGSVNHGYTI.